This T cell receptor (beta chain) was identified during a study of CD8+ T cells in alopecia areata. The CDR3 is 14 residues long. Trimming took off 5 bases at V and 0 bases at J, with 12 bases between the two ends. The germline V gene encodes CDR1 GTSNPN and CDR2 SVGIG (reference sequence). As the sequencing template, cDNA was produced by extracting RNA and reverse transcribing it. Assay: immunoSEQ multiplex PCR; the TCRdb copy retains only in-frame clones and omits some. This repertoire shows 130,000 or so clones, 49% found once; its top ten account for 18%. The clonotype originates from a human donor with alopecia areata. V gene TRBV30 combines with J gene TRBJ2-3, with D possibly matching TRBD2 (5 bases). Sequenced here: CD8+ T cells sorted from blood, sampled at week 0. The CDR3 here is CAWGLRGSTDTQYF. CDR3 DNA: TGTGCCTGGGGGCTCCGGGGAAGCACAGATACGCAGTATTTT.